This T cell receptor beta chain appears in the sequencing data of a study of blood T cell repertoires in COVID-19. Study-wide background: Researchers got acute and convalescent COVID-19 samples from the United States, Italy and Spain. Nucleic acid was either cDNA or gDNA, and it came from T cells, B-cell-depleted T cells, or PBMCs.

Germline V gene lookup returns CDR1 SGHNT and CDR2 YENEEA. The junction had 0 bases not matched to a gene; V was cut back by 1 base and J by 5 bases. The CDR3 has 13 amino acids. How the authors handled the data: The assay estimated nucleated cells by amplifying reference gene primers. Produced via immunoSEQ multiplex PCR; TCRdb's table is partial and in-frame only. The V and J calls and clone size were taken over from that table, and D and trimming were inferred from the DNA. Found here are around 150,000 clones, approximately 75% of them singletons; the top ten hold roughly 11%. Sequencing input: peripheral blood. The rearrangement links TRBV11-3 to TRBJ2-3; 7 nucleotides align to TRBD1. The TCR sequence derives from a human donor in a cohort sampled during active COVID-19. CDR3 nucleotide sequence: TGTGCCAGCAGCTTAGGACAGGGAGATACGCAGTATTTT. Translating gives CASSLGQGDTQYF.